Following are 10 T cell receptor beta chains from one sample sequenced in a study of lymphopenia after photon versus proton radiotherapy. Libraries were prepared by immunoSEQ multiplex PCR; TCRdb keeps only in-frame clonotypes and omits some of them. The repertoire includes about 160,000 clones, roughly nine tenths of them detected once, and around 4.6% sits in the top ten. Specimen: peripheral blood, collected from a patient treated with photon-based radiotherapy. The receptors were gathered from a man aged 45 to 65 with gastric cancer.

Notes on this clone: This sample also contains other DNA sequences that code for the same CDR3. The chain couples TRBV5-4 to TRBJ2-5, with D maybe TRBD2 (6 bases). The CDR3 is 15 amino acids. The germline V gene encodes CDR1 SGHNT and CDR2 YYREEE (reference sequence). Trimming left V 0 bases short and J 4 bases short, with 13 bases between. The CDR3 nucleotides are TGTGCCAGCAGCTTGGACGGGAGCCCCGGAGAGACCCAGTACTTC. It translates to CASSLDGSPGETQYF.

V is TRBV13 and J is TRBJ1-2; a weak D match, TRBD1 (6 bases). V was shortened by 5 bases and J by 3 bases, with 10 bases between the two germline ends. The CDR3 length is 13 residues. Germline-derived CDR1 and CDR2 are PRHDT and FYEKMQ (reference sequence). The CDR3 region is CASSAGGHYGYTF. CDR3 bases: TGTGCCAGCAGCGCCGGGGGGCACTATGGCTACACCTTC.

This clone was observed a handful of times. The chain uses TRBV5-1 and TRBJ2-4; D may correspond to TRBD1 or TRBD2 (7 bases each). The CDR3 contains 16 residues. V was clipped by 2 bases and J by 4 bases, with 16 bases between them. Germline-derived CDR1 and CDR2 are SGHRS and YFSETQ. DNA for the CDR3: TGCGCCAGCAGCTTCGGTGACCAGGGGGGGAAAAACATTCAGTACTTC. It is translated as CASSFGDQGGKNIQYF.

The rearrangement uses TRBV2 and TRBJ1-1; 11 bases fit TRBD1. CDR1 SNHLY and CDR2 FYNNEI come from the germline V gene. This CDR3 is built from 15 residues. V was clipped by 7 bases and J by 5 bases; unmatched bases: 9. CDR3 nucleotides: TGTGCCAGCAAAAAAGGACAGGGGGCGGGTACTGAAGCTTTCTTT. It translates to CASKKGQGAGTEAFF.

This clone has just a few counts. The V and J genes are TRBV4-3 and TRBJ2-1; D uncertain. V was pared by 0 bases and J by 8 bases, with 14 bases between. The CDR3 spans 15 residues. The germline gives CDR1 LGHNA, CDR2 YSLEER. For the CDR3, the DNA is TGCGCCAGCAGCCAAGAACCTCTTGGGTATCATGAGCAGTTCTTC. Protein product: CASSQEPLGYHEQFF.

This clone was found once. The rearrangement uses TRBV19 and TRBJ1-2, with D perhaps TRBD1 (5 bases). The CDR3 contains 13 residues. The V end was cut by 5 bases, the J end by 3 bases, with 10 bases between. Germline V gene sequence: CDR1 LNHDA, CDR2 SQIVND (reference sequence). For the CDR3, the DNA is TGTGCCAGTAGTCCGGACACGGACTATGGCTACACCTTC. Its protein product is CASSPDTDYGYTF.

In DNA form, the CDR3 reads TGCAGCGTCTTGAAGCCCAGGGGGGGAAATGAGCAGTTCTTC. This sequence encodes CSVLKPRGGNEQFF. The chain has TRBV29-1 and TRBJ2-1; D tentatively fits TRBD1 or TRBD2 (7 bases each). The CDR3 contains 14 residues. With 6 bases removed from V and 7 bases from J, the gap between germline ends came to 19 bases. CDR1 is SQVTM and CDR2 is ANQGSEA in the germline V gene.

V gene TRBV11-1 combines with J gene TRBJ2-7; D possibly uses TRBD1 or TRBD2 (5 bases each). This CDR3 is 15 amino acids long. Germline lookup yields CDR1 SGHAT and CDR2 FQDESV (reference sequence). Trimming took 5 bases from V and 0 from J, leaving 14 bases between them. CDR3 sequence: CASSGNRDGSYEQYF. CDR3 DNA: TGTGCCAGCAGCGGAAACCGGGACGGCTCCTACGAGCAGTACTTC.

The rearrangement links TRBV29-1 to TRBJ1-6, with TRBD1 matching over 11 bases. With V trimmed by 5 bases and J by 8 bases, 8 bases remained unmatched. The CDR3 runs to 15 residues. Germline V gives CDR1 SQVTM, CDR2 ANQGSEA. This chain's CDR3 is CSVRTGQGAYSPLHF. In DNA form, the CDR3 reads TGCAGCGTTCGGACCGGACAGGGGGCATATTCACCCCTCCACTTT.

This chain links TRBV7-2 with TRBJ1-1; 8 positions agree with TRBD1. J was trimmed by 7 bases and V by 4 bases; bases with no gene match: 5. Germline values: CDR1 SGHTA, CDR2 FQGNSA. This CDR3 has 13 residues. The CDR3 loop reads CASSSRTGNEAFF. The CDR3, as DNA: TGTGCCAGCAGCTCAAGGACAGGGAATGAAGCTTTCTTT. The complete variable domain, with remaining parts taken from reference TRBV7-2 and TRBJ1-1, reads GAGVSQSPSNKVTEKGKDVELRCDPISGHTALYWYRQSLGQGLEFLIYFQGNSAPDKSGLPSDRFSAERTGGSVSTLTIQRTQQEDSAVYLCASSSRTGNEAFFGQGTRLTVV.